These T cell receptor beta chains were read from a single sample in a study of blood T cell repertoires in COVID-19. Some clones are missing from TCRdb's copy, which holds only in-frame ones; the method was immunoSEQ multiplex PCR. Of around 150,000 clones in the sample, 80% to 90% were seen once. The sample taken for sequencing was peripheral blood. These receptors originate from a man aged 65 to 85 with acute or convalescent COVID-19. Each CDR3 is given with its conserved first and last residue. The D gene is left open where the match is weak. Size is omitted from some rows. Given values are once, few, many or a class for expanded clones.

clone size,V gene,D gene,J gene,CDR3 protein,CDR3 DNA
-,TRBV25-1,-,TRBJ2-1,CASSLGAGVGNEQFF,TGTGCCAGCAGTTTGGGGGCGGGAGTGGGCAATGAGCAGTTCTTC
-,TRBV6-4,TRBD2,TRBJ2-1,CASSDSGGPIRQQFF,TGTGCCAGCAGTGACTCGGGAGGGCCAATTCGACAGCAGTTCTTC
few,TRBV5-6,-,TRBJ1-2,CASTRDRDFYGYTF,TGTGCCAGCACCCGAGACAGAGACTTCTATGGCTACACCTTC
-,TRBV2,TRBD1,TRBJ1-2,CATGTGYGYTF,TGTGCCACTGGGACAGGCTATGGCTACACCTTC
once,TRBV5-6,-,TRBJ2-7,CASSRWRSGPYEQYF,TGTGCCAGCAGCCGTTGGCGGAGCGGCCCCTACGAGCAGTACTTC
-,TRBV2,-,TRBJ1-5,CASKVQVHSNQPQHF,TGTGCCAGCAAGGTCCAGGTCCATAGCAATCAGCCCCAGCATTTT
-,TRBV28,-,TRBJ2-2,CASTSGTGELFF,TGTGCCAGCACCTCAGGGACCGGGGAGCTGTTTTTT
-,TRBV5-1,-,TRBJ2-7,CASSLKTTYEQYF,TGCGCCAGCAGCTTGAAAACTACCTACGAGCAGTACTTC
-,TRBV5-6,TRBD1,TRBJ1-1,CASSLGGAPEAFF,TGTGCCAGCAGCCTAGGGGGCGCGCCCGAAGCTTTCTTT
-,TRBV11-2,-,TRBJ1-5,CASSLGENQPQHF,TGTGCCAGCAGCTTAGGGGAGAATCAGCCCCAGCATTTT
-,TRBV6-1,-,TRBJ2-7,CASSEDEYEQYF,TGTGCCAGCAGTGAAGACGAGTACGAGCAGTACTTC
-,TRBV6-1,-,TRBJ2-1,CASSENTGVSGRNEQFF,TGTGCCAGCAGTGAAAATACGGGGGTTAGTGGTCGCAATGAGCAGTTCTTC